Listed below are T cell receptor beta chains from one sample, sequenced in a study of blood T cells in healthy people across ages. TCRdb reprocessed the 5' RACE reads with MiXCR, giving one entry per CDR3 protein. The sample includes some 850,000 distinct CDR3 sequences, around a quarter of them seen just once. This sample was also put to use in a study of T cells of mothers and their children.

The sequenced sample was blood. Receptors originate from a boy between 10 and 17 years old in good health. CDR3s include the opening cysteine and the closing phenylalanine or tryptophan. D genes are given only for firm matches. Some rows mark clone size as missing; the rest say once, few, many or name a class of expanded clone.

CDR3 DNA	CDR3 protein	D gene	J gene	clone size	V gene
TGTGCCAGCAGCTCCCACTACCAAGAGACCCAGTACTTC	CASSSHYQETQYF	-	TRBJ2-5	-	TRBV7-2
TGTGCCAGCAGCTTGGGAGCTAGCGCCACAGAGGGTTTT	CASSLGASATEGF	-	TRBJ2-3	-	TRBV7-8
TGTGCCAGCTCACCACAGCGGGGACAGGGTGGTGACATTCAGTACTTC	CASSPQRGQGGDIQYF	TRBD1	TRBJ2-4	-	TRBV18
TGTGCCAGCAGCTTAGGGACACGGAGGCGAATTAGTGAAAAACTGTTTTTT	CASSLGTRRRISEKLFF	-	TRBJ1-4	few	TRBV7-9
TGTGCCAGCAGCCCGTGGGCACTAGCGGGAGACAATGAGCAGTTCTTC	CASSPWALAGDNEQFF	TRBD2	TRBJ2-1	few	TRBV3-1
TGCAGCGGGACGTCAGGGACGGGCACAGATACGCAGTATTTT	CSGTSGTGTDTQYF	-	TRBJ2-3	-	TRBV29-1
TGTGCCAGCAGCTTTGTGGTTAATCCACCCCTCCACTTT	CASSFVVNPPLHF	-	TRBJ1-6	few	TRBV7-2
TGTGCCAGCAGTTTCAGGGAGAATCAGCCCCAGCATTTT	CASSFRENQPQHF	-	TRBJ1-5	-	TRBV12-3/TRBV12-4
TGTGCCAGCAGCTTAATGGAGTGGGCCAGGGGGCTTCGGAATCAGCCCCAGCATTTT	CASSLMEWARGLRNQPQHF	TRBD1	TRBJ1-5	-	TRBV7-3
TGTGCCAGCAGCGTAGCGGAGCCCCAGCATTTT	CASSVAEPQHF	-	TRBJ1-5	-	TRBV9
TGTGCCAGCAGCCAAGACAGGCCGCTATTTATCTATAATTCACCCCTCCACTTT	CASSQDRPLFIYNSPLHF	-	TRBJ1-6	many	TRBV3-1
TGTGCCAGCAGTGCCGGGACAGGGTATTACGAGCAGTACTTC	CASSAGTGYYEQYF	TRBD1	TRBJ2-7	few	TRBV6-2/TRBV6-3
TGTGCCAGCAGCCTCCCGACCGTGCAGGGCTCCTACAATGAGCAGTTCTTC	CASSLPTVQGSYNEQFF	-	TRBJ2-1	-	TRBV3-1
TGTGCCAGCACCTCAGGGTGGGAAAAACTGTTTTTT	CASTSGWEKLFF	-	TRBJ1-4	-	TRBV7-9
TGTGCCAGTACCGGGACCAGGGACGCGGATACGCAGTATTTT	CASTGTRDADTQYF	-	TRBJ2-3	-	TRBV10-3
TGCGCCAGCAGCTTGGGTAGTGGGGGGACCACCTACGAGCAGTACTTC	CASSLGSGGTTYEQYF	-	TRBJ2-7	-	TRBV5-1